This entry lists 9 T cell receptor beta chains sequenced from one sample in a study of PD-L1 blockade in urothelial cancer. Clones were read by immunoSEQ multiplex PCR, and TCRdb kept only the in-frame ones, dropping some. This table has tens of thousands of clones, approximately 80% appearing once. The input for sequencing was PBMCs, taken around atezolizumab (anti-PD-L1) treatment. All receptors derive from a man aged 70-80 years with urothelial cancer.

The genes are TRBV7-2 and TRBJ2-7; D gene unclear. The CDR3 has 14 residues. The ends were cut back, 1 base at V and 5 bases at J, with 12 bases in the middle. Germline V lookup: CDR1 SGHTA, CDR2 FQGNSA. The CDR3 coding sequence is TGTGCCAGCAGCTTAGGTTCCGGGTTCAACGAGCAGTACTTC. This codes for CASSLGSGFNEQYF.

The chain employs TRBV5-4 and TRBJ2-1; TRBD1 matches at 11 bases. The length of the CDR3 is 14 residues. Trimming removed 3 bases from V and 9 bases from J; junction bases left unmatched: 5. Germline assignment: CDR1 SGHNT and CDR2 YYREEE (reference sequence). In DNA, the CDR3 is TGTGCCAGCAGCTCAGGGACAGGGGGTGGTGAGCAGTTCTTC. Its protein product is CASSSGTGGGEQFF.

This clone was picked up one time. The chain is built from TRBV29-1 and TRBJ2-5, with a tentative D call TRBD2 (6 bases). The CDR3 contains 15 residues. Per germline, CDR1 SQVTM and CDR2 ANQGSEA. V gave up 4 bases and J gave up 1 base, with 16 bases separating them. CDR3 in amino acids: CSVVGGARFQETQYF. The CDR3 coding sequence is TGCAGCGTTGTTGGAGGGGCCCGTTTCCAAGAGACCCAGTACTTC.

The rearrangement joins TRBV5-1 to TRBJ1-4; perhaps TRBD1 as D (5 bases). Trimming cost V 1 base and J 8 bases, with 12 bases left between them. The germline gives CDR1 SGHRS, CDR2 YFSETQ. The CDR3 runs to 14 residues. CDR3 nucleotide sequence: TGCGCCAGCAGCTTGACAGGCCCGAAGGAAAAACTGTTTTTT. Translating it yields CASSLTGPKEKLFF. The variable domain in full, with the rest retrieved from reference TRBV5-1 and TRBJ1-4, is KAGVTQTPRYLIKTRGQQVTLSCSPISGHRSVSWYQQTPGQGLQFLFEYFSETQRNKGNFPGRFSGRQFSNSRSEMNVSTLELGDSALYLCASSLTGPKEKLFFGSGTQLSVL.

The chain couples TRBV7-2 to TRBJ1-6, with D tentatively TRBD1 (6 bases). CDR3 length: 13 amino acids. CDR1 is SGHTA and CDR2 is FQGNSA in the germline V gene. Trimming stripped 6 bases from V and 9 bases from J, with 12 bases between. The CDR3 spells CASRRGRVSPLHF. CDR3 nucleotides: TGTGCCAGCAGGCGGGGGCGAGTTTCACCCCTCCACTTT.

V and J are TRBV18 and TRBJ1-3, with 10 bases matching TRBD1. J gave up 0 bases and V 3 bases, and 2 bases lay outside the gene matches. This CDR3 is 16 amino acids long. Per germline, CDR1 KGHSH and CDR2 LQKENI. This CDR3 reads CASSPGTGASGNTIYF. The CDR3 DNA follows: TGTGCCAGCTCACCTGGGACAGGGGCCTCTGGAAACACCATATATTTT.

The CDR3 DNA follows: TGTGCCAGCAGCCAGAACAGGGATGCCGGGAACACTGAAGCTTTCTTT. Its protein product is CASSQNRDAGNTEAFF. The chain combines TRBV7-2 with TRBJ1-1; tentative D call: TRBD1 (6 bases). Germline CDR1 reads SGHTA; CDR2 reads FQGNSA. Between the trimmed V and J ends, which lost 5 bases and 1 base, there was a span of 17 bases. The CDR3 spans 16 residues.

In its sample, this clone was seen a few times. V and J are TRBV27 and TRBJ2-1, with 13 nucleotides matching TRBD2. The trim removed 4 bases at V and 4 bases at J, leaving 1 base unmatched. This CDR3 region has 15 residues. Germline-derived CDR1 and CDR2 are MNHEY and SMNVEV (reference sequence). The CDR3 nucleotides are TGTGCCAGCAGTTCACTAGCGGGAGGGTACAATGAGCAGTTCTTC. It specifies CASSSLAGGYNEQFF.

This chain joins TRBV7-2 and TRBJ1-4; D may be TRBD1 (5 bases). This CDR3 region has 15 residues. Germline loops: CDR1 SGHTA, CDR2 FQGNSA. With 0 bases removed from V and 4 bases from J, the gap between germline ends came to 9 bases. This CDR3 is CASSLAGGGNEKLFF. In DNA, the CDR3 is TGTGCCAGCAGCTTAGCCGGGGGTGGTAATGAAAAACTGTTTTTT.